This T cell receptor beta chain stems from a study of cytomegalovirus exposure and HLA in healthy donors. Researchers ran the PCR with 60 Vbeta and 13 Jbeta primers. Profiling relied on immunoSEQ multiplex PCR, and the TCRdb table lists in-frame clones only, not all of them. The data contain about 160,000 clones, about four fifths of them seen just once; the ten biggest clones take up approximately 7%. The V gene's germline CDR1 is SGHTA and CDR2 FQGNSA. The CDR3 covers 17 residues. The germline V and J ends were trimmed by 2 bases and 4 bases, with 17 bases remaining between them. The sequencing sample was made of PBMCs. V usage is TRBV7-2 and J usage is TRBJ1-4; the D gene is possibly TRBD1 (6 bases). The receptor was isolated from a woman aged 30 to 39 in good health and CMV-seropositive. The CDR3 nucleotides are TGTGCCAGCAGCTTAAACCCTAGGGGGATAGATAATGAAAAACTGTTTTTT. It codes for CASSLNPRGIDNEKLFF.